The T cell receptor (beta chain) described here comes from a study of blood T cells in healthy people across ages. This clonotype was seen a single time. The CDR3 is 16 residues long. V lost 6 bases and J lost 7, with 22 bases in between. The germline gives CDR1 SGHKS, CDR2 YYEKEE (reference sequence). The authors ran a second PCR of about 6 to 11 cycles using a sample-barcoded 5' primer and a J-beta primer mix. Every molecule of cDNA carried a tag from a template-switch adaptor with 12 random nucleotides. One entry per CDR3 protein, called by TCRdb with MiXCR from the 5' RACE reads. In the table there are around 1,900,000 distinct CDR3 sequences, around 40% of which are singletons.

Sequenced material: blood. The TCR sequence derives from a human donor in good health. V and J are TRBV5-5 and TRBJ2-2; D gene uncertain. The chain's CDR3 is CASIVDSAQVDGELFF. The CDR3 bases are TGTGCCAGCATCGTGGATTCGGCGCAGGTGGACGGGGAGCTGTTTTTT.